A selection of T cell receptor beta chains follows, all from one sample in a study of cytomegalovirus exposure and HLA in healthy donors. Sequencing was performed with immunoSEQ multiplex PCR; in TCRdb, only in-frame clones are kept and a portion is missing. This listing includes around 50,000 clones. Sequencing used PBMCs. All receptors derive from a female donor in good health and CMV-seronegative. Both conserved end residues are part of each CDR3. The D gene is left open where the match is weak.

d_call	v_call	j_call	cdr3_aa	cdr3_nt
TRBD2	TRBV19	TRBJ2-3	CASSIDASGFSTDTQYF	TGTGCCAGTAGTATAGATGCTAGCGGCTTTAGCACAGATACGCAGTATTTT
TRBD2	TRBV5-6	TRBJ2-7	CASSPGEGRSYEQYF	TGTGCCAGCAGCCCGGGGGAGGGCCGGTCCTACGAGCAGTACTTC
-	TRBV28	TRBJ2-7	CASWVPGGEQYF	TGTGCCAGCTGGGTTCCGGGTGGCGAGCAGTACTTC
TRBD1	TRBV30	TRBJ2-3	CAWSRTGNTDTQYF	TGTGCCTGGAGTCGGACAGGGAACACAGATACGCAGTATTTT
TRBD2	TRBV27	TRBJ2-7	CASHYLAGGRYEQYF	TGTGCCAGCCATTACCTAGCGGGAGGTCGGTACGAGCAGTACTTC
TRBD2	TRBV15	TRBJ2-3	CATSPGTSGLYSTDTQYF	TGTGCCACCAGCCCTGGGACTAGCGGGTTATATAGCACAGATACGCAGTATTTT
TRBD1	TRBV10-3	TRBJ1-1	CAISRTGGTTEAFF	TGTGCCATCAGCCGTACAGGGGGTACTACTGAAGCTTTCTTT
-	TRBV5-1	TRBJ2-2	CASSLAVPTGELFF	TGCGCCAGCAGCTTGGCCGTCCCCACCGGGGAGCTGTTTTTT
-	TRBV10-3	TRBJ1-5	CAISSGFEQPQHF	TGTGCCATCAGTAGCGGATTCGAGCAGCCCCAGCATTTT
-	TRBV4-3	TRBJ1-6	CASSQDRDQHSPLHF	TGCGCCAGCAGCCAGGACCGGGATCAGCATTCACCCCTCCACTTT
-	TRBV5-1	TRBJ2-7	CASSLALSDHLFSYEQYF	TGCGCCAGCAGCTTGGCCTTAAGTGATCACCTATTCTCCTACGAGCAGTACTTC
TRBD2	TRBV5-8	TRBJ2-7	CASSPSGSFYEQYF	TGTGCCAGCAGCCCGAGCGGGAGTTTCTACGAGCAGTACTTC
-	TRBV30	TRBJ1-2	CAWSGSRGYTF	TGTGCCTGGAGTGGATCGAGGGGCTACACCTTC
-	TRBV28	TRBJ1-5	CASSPYRERNQPQHF	TGTGCCAGCAGTCCCTACCGGGAGAGGAATCAGCCCCAGCATTTT
TRBD1	TRBV18	TRBJ2-7	CASSPKTGSPPYEQYF	TGTGCCAGCTCACCCAAGACAGGGTCGCCTCCCTACGAGCAGTACTTC
-	TRBV5-1	TRBJ1-1	CASSVYGAPNTEAFF	TGCGCCAGCAGCGTGTATGGGGCTCCGAACACTGAAGCTTTCTTT
TRBD2	TRBV5-6	TRBJ2-5	CASPHGTSAKETQYF	TGTGCCAGCCCACACGGGACTAGCGCAAAAGAGACCCAGTACTTC
-	TRBV9	TRBJ2-7	CASSVGGGGTVIYEQYF	TGTGCCAGCAGCGTGGGAGGAGGGGGCACAGTGATTTACGAGCAGTACTTC
TRBD1	TRBV6-1	TRBJ2-6	CASSEGGSGANVLTF	TGTGCCAGCAGCGAAGGGGGCTCCGGGGCCAACGTCCTGACTTTC
-	TRBV10-3	TRBJ1-5	CAISEAAEPQHF	TGTGCCATCAGCGAAGCTGCGGAGCCCCAGCATTTT
-	TRBV6-1	TRBJ2-6	CASTQGRGANVLTF	TGTGCCAGCACCCAAGGGAGAGGGGCCAACGTCCTGACTTTC
TRBD1	TRBV19	TRBJ1-5	CASSMRQGAYSNQPQHF	TGTGCCAGTAGTATGAGACAGGGCGCCTATAGCAATCAGCCCCAGCATTTT
-	TRBV27	TRBJ2-7	CASSLGGPYEQYF	TGTGCCAGCAGTTTGGGGGGGCCCTACGAGCAGTACTTC
-	TRBV30	TRBJ1-5	CAWSRGRGNQPQHF	TGTGCCTGGAGTCGGGGAAGGGGGAATCAGCCCCAGCATTTT
TRBD1	TRBV28	TRBJ2-7	CASTLGQGSDEQYF	TGTGCCAGCACCCTAGGACAGGGATCAGACGAGCAGTACTTC
TRBD2	TRBV9	TRBJ2-3	CASSVDLAGGLTDTQYF	TGTGCCAGCAGCGTAGACCTAGCGGGGGGACTCACAGATACGCAGTATTTT